The present T cell receptor (beta chain) was sequenced within a study of T cell responses to AZD1222 COVID-19 vaccine. J gave up 2 bases and V 4 bases, and 4 bases lay outside the gene matches. The germline V gene has CDR1 SQVTM and CDR2 ANQGSEA. The CDR3 is 15 amino acids. Here immunoSEQ multiplex PCR was the method, and the copy in TCRdb shows in-frame clones only, minus some. Counted here are around 160,000 clones, about 91% occurring once; the ten biggest clones make up about 4%. Comments on this clone: The antigen is not known.

Study-wide findings and caveats: Researchers report vaccine-associated CD4 TCRs spanning spike, with dominance at 160-218 and 743-854.

The sequence derives from an adult who received the AZD1222 COVID-19 vaccine. The rearrangement links TRBV29-1 to TRBJ2-1; 11 bases agree with TRBD2. Material: peripheral blood, obtained 28 days after the second AZD1222 dose. The CDR3 sequence is CSVGLAGGPYNEQFF. CDR3 bases: TGCAGCGTTGGCCTAGCGGGGGGCCCCTACAATGAGCAGTTCTTC.